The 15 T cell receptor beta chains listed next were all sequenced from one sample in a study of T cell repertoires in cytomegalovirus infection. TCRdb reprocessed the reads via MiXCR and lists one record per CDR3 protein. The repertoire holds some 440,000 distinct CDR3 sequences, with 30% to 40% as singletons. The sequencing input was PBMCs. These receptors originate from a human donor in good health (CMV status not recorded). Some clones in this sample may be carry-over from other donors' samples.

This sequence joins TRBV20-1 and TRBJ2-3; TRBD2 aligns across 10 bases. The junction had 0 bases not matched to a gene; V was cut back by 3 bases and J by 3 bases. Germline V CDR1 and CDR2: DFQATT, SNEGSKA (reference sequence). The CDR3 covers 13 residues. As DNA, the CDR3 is TGCAGTGCTAGTAGCGGGGGGACAGATACGCAGTATTTT. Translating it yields CSASSGGTDTQYF.

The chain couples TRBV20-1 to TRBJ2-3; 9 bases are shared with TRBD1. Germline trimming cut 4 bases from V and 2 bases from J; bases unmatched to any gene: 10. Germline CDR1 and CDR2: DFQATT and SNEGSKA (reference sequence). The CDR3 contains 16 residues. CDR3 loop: CSAKPYRGPDTDTQYF. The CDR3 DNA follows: TGCAGTGCTAAACCCTACAGGGGGCCCGACACAGATACGCAGTATTTT.

CDR3 protein: CASSVRTGYMNTEAFF. For the CDR3, the DNA is TGTGCCAGCAGTGTACGGACAGGCTACATGAACACTGAAGCTTTCTTT. The V gene is TRBV6-1, the J gene TRBJ1-1; 7 positions agree with TRBD1. This CDR3 has 16 residues. Germline CDR1 reads MNHNS; CDR2 reads SASEGT. The J segment lost 0 bases and the V segment lost 4 bases, leaving 8 bases of the junction unmatched.

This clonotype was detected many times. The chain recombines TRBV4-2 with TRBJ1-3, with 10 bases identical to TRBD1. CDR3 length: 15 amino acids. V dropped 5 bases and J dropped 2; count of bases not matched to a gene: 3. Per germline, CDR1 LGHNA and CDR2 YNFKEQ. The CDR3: CASSYDRGPGNTIYF. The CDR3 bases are TGTGCCAGCAGCTACGACAGGGGGCCTGGAAACACCATATATTTT.

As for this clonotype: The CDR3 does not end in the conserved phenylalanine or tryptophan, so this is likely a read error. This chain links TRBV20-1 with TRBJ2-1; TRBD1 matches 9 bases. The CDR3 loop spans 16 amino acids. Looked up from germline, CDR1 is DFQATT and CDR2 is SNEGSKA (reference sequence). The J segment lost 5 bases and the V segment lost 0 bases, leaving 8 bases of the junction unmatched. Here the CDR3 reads CSARDLRQGEHNEQFL. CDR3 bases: TGCAGTGCTAGAGACCTACGACAGGGGGAACACAATGAGCAGTTCTTA.

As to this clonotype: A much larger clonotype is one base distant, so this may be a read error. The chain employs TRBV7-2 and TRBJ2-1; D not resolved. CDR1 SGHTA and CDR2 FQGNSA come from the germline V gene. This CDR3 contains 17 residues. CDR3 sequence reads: CASSESVIGVALNEQLF. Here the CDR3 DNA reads TGTGCCAGCAGCGAAAGCGTGATTGGGGTTGCCCTCAATGAGCAGTTATTC.

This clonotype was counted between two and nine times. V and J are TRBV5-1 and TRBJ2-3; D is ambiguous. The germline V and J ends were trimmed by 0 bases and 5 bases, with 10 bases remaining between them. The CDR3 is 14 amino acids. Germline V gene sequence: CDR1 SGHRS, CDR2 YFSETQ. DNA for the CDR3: TGCGCCAGCAGCTTGGATACTCAGAGAGATACGCAGTATTTT. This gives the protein CASSLDTQRDTQYF. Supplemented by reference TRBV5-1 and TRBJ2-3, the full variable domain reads KAGVTQTPRYLIKTRGQQVTLSCSPISGHRSVSWYQQTPGQGLQFLFEYFSETQRNKGNFPGRFSGRQFSNSRSEMNVSTLELGDSALYLCASSLDTQRDTQYFGPGTRLTVL.

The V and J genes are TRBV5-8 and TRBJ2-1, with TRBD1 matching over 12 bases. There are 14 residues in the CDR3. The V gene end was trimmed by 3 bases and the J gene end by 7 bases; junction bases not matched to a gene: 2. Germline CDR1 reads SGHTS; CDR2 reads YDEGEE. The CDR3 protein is CASSWGQGANEQFF. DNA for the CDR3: TGTGCCAGCAGCTGGGGACAGGGGGCAAATGAGCAGTTCTTC.

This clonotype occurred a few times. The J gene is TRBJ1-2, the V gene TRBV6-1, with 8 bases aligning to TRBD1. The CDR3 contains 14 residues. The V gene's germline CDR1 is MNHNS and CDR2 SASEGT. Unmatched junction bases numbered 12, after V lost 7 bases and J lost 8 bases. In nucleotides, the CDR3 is TGTGCCAGCAAGGCCTGGGCGGGACAGGAAGGCTACACCTTC. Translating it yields CASKAWAGQEGYTF.

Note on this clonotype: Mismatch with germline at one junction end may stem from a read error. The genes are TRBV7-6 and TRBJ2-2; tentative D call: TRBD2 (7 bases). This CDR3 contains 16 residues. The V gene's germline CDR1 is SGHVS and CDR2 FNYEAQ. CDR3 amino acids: CANSPRGGVGTGELFF. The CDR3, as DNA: TGTGCCAACAGCCCAAGGGGGGGCGTTGGCACCGGGGAGCTGTTTTTT.

In DNA, the CDR3 is TGCAGTGCTAGAGAGGTACAGGGAAGCTCCTATAATTCACCCCTCCACTTT. Translated: CSAREVQGSSYNSPLHF. The V gene is TRBV20-1, the J gene TRBJ1-6; D might be TRBD1 (6 bases). There are 17 residues in the CDR3. Germline-derived CDR1 and CDR2 are DFQATT and SNEGSKA (reference sequence). The V end lost 0 bases, the J end lost 0 bases, and 12 bases lay between the germline ends.

The chain's CDR3 is CASSLTGDGRYNEQFF. CDR3 in DNA: TGTGCCAGCAGCCTAACAGGGGACGGGCGGTACAATGAGCAGTTCTTC. This chain joins TRBV5-5 and TRBJ2-1; 7 bases map to TRBD1. The CDR3 spans 16 residues. CDR1 and CDR2 (germline): SGHKS, YYEKEE (reference sequence). Unmatched junction bases numbered 11, after V lost 4 bases and J lost 4 bases.

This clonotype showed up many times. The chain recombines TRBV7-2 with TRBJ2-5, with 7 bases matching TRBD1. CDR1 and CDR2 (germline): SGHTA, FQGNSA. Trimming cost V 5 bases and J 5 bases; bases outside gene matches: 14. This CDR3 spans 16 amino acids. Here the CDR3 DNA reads TGTGCCAGCAGCCAACAACAGGGGTTCCCGACCGAGACCCAGTACTTC. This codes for CASSQQQGFPTETQYF.

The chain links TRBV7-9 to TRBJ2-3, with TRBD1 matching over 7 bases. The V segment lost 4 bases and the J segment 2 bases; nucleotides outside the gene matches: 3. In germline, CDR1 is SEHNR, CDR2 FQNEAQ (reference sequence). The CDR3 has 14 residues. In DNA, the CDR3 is TGTGCCAGCAGCTCACAGGGGACCACAGATACGCAGTATTTT. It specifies CASSSQGTTDTQYF.

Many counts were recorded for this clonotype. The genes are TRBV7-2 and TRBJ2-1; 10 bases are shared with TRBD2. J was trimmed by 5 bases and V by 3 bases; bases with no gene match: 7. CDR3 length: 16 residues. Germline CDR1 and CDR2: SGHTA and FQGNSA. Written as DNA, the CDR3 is TGTGCCAGCAGCTTTAAATTAGCGGGGGGACACAATGAGCAGTTCTTC. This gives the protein CASSFKLAGGHNEQFF.